Sequencing of this T cell receptor (beta chain) was carried out in a study of PD-L1 blockade in urothelial cancer. Across the study: Patients had received 0 to 3 prior chemotherapy regimens. A median blood sample held approximately 150,000 T cells and under 85,000 unique TCRs.

TCRdb keeps only in-frame clones here, not all; method: immunoSEQ multiplex PCR. The table shows about 70,000 clones, with roughly 88% occurring only once. V was clipped by 5 bases and J by 5 bases; unmatched bases: 11. CDR3 length: 16 amino acids. Germline CDR1 reads SGHAT; CDR2 reads FQNNGV. Whole-study results and caveats: More expansion of tumor-associated blood clones, seen at 3 weeks, marked durable-benefit patients.

Comments on this clone: Its antigen is undetermined.

Time point defined: pretreatment peripheral blood. This sequence was found in an older man with urothelial cancer. The rearrangement joins TRBV11-2 to TRBJ2-1, with TRBD2 identical over 8 bases. Sequencing was performed on PBMCs, taken around atezolizumab (anti-PD-L1) treatment. CDR3 loop: CASSPKGRSGNNEQFF. In DNA, the CDR3 is TGTGCCAGCAGCCCAAAAGGGCGTAGCGGGAACAATGAGCAGTTCTTC.